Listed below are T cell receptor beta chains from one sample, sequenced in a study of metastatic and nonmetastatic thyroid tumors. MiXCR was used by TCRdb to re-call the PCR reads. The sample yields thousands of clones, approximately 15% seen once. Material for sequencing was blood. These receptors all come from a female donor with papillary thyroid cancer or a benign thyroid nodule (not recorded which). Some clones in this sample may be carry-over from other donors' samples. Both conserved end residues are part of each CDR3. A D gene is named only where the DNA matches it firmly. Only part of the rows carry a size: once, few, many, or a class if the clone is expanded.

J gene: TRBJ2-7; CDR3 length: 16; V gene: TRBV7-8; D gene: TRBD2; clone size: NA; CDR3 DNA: TGTGCCAGCAGCTTGGCCCTAGCGGGAGGAGGGTACGAGCAGTACTTC; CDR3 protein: CASSLALAGGGYEQYF
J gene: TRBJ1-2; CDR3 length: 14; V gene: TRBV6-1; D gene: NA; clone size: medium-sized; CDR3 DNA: TGTGCCAGCAGCAGCGACGGGAAGTACTATGGCTACACCTTC; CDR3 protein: CASSSDGKYYGYTF
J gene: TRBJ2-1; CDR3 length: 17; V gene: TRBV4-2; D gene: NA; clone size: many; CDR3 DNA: TGTGCCAGCAGCCAAGTATTGTTCGGGAGCCCCTACAATGAGCAGTTCTTC; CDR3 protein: CASSQVLFGSPYNEQFF
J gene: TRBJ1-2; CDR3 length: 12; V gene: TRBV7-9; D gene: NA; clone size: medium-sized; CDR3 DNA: TGTGCCAGCAGCTTAGTAATTGGTGGCTACACCTTC; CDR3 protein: CASSLVIGGYTF
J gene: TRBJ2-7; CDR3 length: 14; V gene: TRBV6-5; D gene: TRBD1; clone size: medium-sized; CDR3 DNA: TGTGCCAGCAGTTATGGGACAGGGATCTCCGAGCAGTACTTC; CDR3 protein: CASSYGTGISEQYF
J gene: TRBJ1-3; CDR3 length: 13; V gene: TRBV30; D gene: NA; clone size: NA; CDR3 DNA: TGTGCCTGGAGACAGGGCTCTGGAAACACCATATATTTT; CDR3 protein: CAWRQGSGNTIYF
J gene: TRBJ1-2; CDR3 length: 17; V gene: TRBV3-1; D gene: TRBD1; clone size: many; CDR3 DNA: TGTGCCAGCAGCCAAGGAATCCGGACAGGGCTCCAGGGCGGCTACACCTTC; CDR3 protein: CASSQGIRTGLQGGYTF
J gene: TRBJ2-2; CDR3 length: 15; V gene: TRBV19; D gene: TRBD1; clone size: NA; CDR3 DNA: TGTGCCAGTAGAACGGGGACAGGGGGAGCCGGGAAGCTGTTTTTT; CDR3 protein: CASRTGTGGAGKLFF
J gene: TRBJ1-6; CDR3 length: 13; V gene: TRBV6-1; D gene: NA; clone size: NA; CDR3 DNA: TGTGCCGCCAGGGGTGACTATAATTCACCCCTCCACTTT; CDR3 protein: CAARGDYNSPLHF
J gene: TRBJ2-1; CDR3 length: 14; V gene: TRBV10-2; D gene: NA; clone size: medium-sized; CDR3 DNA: TGCGCCAGCAGTGTCGAGGGGCTGGGAAATGAGCAGTTCTTC; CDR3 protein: CASSVEGLGNEQFF
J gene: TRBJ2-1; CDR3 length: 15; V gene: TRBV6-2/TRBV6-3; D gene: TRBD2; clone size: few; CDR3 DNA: TGTGCCAGCAGCCCCGGACGGCGGGAGACTGATGAGCAGTTCTTC; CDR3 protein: CASSPGRRETDEQFF
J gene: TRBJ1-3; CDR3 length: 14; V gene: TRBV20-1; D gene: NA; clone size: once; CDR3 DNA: TGCAGTGCTGAGACCGGGGACTATGGAAACACCATATATTTT; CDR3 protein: CSAETGDYGNTIYF
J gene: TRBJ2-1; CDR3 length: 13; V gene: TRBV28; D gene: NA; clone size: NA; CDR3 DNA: TGTGCCAGCAGTTTAGGAGGGATCAATGAGCAGTTCTTC; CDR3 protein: CASSLGGINEQFF
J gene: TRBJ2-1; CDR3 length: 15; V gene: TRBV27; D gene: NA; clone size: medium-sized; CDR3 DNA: TGTGCCAGCAGTCCCACTACTAGTAGGTACAATGAGCAGTTCTTC; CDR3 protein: CASSPTTSRYNEQFF
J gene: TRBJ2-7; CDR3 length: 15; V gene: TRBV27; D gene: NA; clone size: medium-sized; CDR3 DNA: TGTGCCAGCAGGTCCGGAGGGACAGTCCCCGGCGAGCAGTACTTC; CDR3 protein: CASRSGGTVPGEQYF
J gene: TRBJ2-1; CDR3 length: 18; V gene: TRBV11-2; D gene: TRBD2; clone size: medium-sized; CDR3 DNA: TGTGCCAGCAGCCGAGGACTAGCGGGCCGCGCCGTAGACAATGAGCAGTTCTTC; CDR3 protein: CASSRGLAGRAVDNEQFF
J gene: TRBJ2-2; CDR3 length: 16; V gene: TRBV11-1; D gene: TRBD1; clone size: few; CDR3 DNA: TGTGCCAGCAGGTCAACCGAGACAGGGTCAACCGGGGAGCTGCTTTTT; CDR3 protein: CASRSTETGSTGELLF
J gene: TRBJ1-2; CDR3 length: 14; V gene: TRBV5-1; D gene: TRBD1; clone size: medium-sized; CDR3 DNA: TGCGCCAGCAGCTGGGGACAGGGGGCTGATGGCTACACCTTC; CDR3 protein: CASSWGQGADGYTF
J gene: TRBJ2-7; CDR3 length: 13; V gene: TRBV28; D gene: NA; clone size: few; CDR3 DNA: TGTGCCAGCAGTTTAAGCCAGAGAGACGAGCAGTACTTC; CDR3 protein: CASSLSQRDEQYF
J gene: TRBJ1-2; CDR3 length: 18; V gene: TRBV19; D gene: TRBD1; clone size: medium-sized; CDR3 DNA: TGTGCCAGTAGTATAGCGTTTGGGGACAGGGGACCAGGCTATGGCTACACCTTC; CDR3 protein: CASSIAFGDRGPGYGYTF
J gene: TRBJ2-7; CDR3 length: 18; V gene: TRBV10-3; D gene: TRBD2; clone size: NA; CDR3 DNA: TGTGCCATCAGGGGTGTAGCCAGCGGGAGGGCCGCTTCCTACGAGCAGTACTTC; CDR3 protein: CAIRGVASGRAASYEQYF
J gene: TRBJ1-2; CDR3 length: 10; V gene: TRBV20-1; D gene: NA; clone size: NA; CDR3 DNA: TGCAGTGCTAGGTTTAGGGGCTACACCTTC; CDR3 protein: CSARFRGYTF
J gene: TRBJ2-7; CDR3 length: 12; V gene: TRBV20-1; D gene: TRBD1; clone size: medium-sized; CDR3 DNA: TGCAGTGCTCGACAGGGGGCCAACGAGCAGTACTTC; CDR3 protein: CSARQGANEQYF
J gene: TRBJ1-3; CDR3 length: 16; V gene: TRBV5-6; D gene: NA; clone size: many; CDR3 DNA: TGTGCCAGCAGCTTCCGGACCCGAATGTCTGGAAACACCATATATTTT; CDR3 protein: CASSFRTRMSGNTIYF
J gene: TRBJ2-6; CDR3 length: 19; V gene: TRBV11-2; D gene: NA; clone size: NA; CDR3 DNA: TGTGCCAGCAGCCCCGAGAGGGCAGCAATATCCTCTGGGGCCAACGTCCTGACTTTC; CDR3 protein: CASSPERAAISSGANVLTF
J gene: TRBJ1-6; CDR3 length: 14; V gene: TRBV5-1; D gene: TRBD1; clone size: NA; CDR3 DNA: TGCGCCAGCAGCCCGGGACAGACTAATTCACCCCTCCACTTT; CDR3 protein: CASSPGQTNSPLHF
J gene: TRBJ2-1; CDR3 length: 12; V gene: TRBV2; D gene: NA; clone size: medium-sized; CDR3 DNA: TGTGCCAGCAGTGTTGAAGTGGGCGAGCAGTTCTTC; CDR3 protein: CASSVEVGEQFF
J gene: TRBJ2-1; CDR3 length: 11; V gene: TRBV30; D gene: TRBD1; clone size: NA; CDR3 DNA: TGTGCCTGGAGTGTACCAGGGACAGAGTTCTTC; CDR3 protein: CAWSVPGTEFF
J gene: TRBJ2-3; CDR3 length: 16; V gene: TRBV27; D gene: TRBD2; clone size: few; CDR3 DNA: TGTGCCAGCAGTCCCCTGGGACTAGCGGGTGGAGATACGCAGTATTTT; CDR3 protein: CASSPLGLAGGDTQYF
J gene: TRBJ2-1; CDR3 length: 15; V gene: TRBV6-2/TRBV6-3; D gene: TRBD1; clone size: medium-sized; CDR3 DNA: TGTGCCAGCAGTACCGGACAGGGCATCAACAATGAGCAGTTCTTC; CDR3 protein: CASSTGQGINNEQFF
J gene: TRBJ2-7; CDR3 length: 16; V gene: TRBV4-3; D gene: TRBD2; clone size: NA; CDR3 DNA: TGCGCCAGCAGCCAAGGGTGGACTAGTGGGAGGATGAGGCAGTACTTC; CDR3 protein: CASSQGWTSGRMRQYF
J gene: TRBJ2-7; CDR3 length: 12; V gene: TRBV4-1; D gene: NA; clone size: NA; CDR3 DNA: TGCGCCAGCAGCCCAAATGGGAGGGAGCAGTACTTC; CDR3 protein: CASSPNGREQYF
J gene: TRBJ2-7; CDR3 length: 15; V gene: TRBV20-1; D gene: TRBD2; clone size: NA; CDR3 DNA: TGCAGTGCATATCGCGGGGGGTCCATCGGGTACGAGCAGTACTTC; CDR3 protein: CSAYRGGSIGYEQYF
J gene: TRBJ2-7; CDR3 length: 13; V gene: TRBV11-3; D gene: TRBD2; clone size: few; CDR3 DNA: TGTGCCAGCAGCTACGGGACTAGCCGCGAGCAGTACTTC; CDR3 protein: CASSYGTSREQYF
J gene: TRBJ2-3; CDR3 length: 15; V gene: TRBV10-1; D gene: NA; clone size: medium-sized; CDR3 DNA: TGCGCCAGCAGTGACCTCCGGACTAGCACAGATACGCAGTATTTT; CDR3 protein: CASSDLRTSTDTQYF
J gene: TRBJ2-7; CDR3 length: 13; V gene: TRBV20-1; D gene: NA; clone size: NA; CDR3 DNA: TGCAGTGCTACCTCTACCGAGACGTACGAGCAGTACTTC; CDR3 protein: CSATSTETYEQYF
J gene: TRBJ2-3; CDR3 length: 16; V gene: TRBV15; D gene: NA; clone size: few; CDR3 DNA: TGTGCCACCAGCAGAGATATGGGCAGTGGTTCATATACGCAGTATTTT; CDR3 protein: CATSRDMGSGSYTQYF
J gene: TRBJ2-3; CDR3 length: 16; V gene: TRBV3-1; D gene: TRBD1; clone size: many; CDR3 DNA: TGTGCCAGCAGCCGCCGACAGGGGCATAGCACAGATACGCAGTATTTT; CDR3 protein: CASSRRQGHSTDTQYF
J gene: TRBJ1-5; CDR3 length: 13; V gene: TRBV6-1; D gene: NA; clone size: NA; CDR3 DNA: TGTGCCAGCAGTCGGAGTAGCAATCAGCCCCAGCATTTT; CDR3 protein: CASSRSSNQPQHF
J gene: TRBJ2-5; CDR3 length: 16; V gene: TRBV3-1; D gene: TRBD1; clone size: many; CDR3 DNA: TGTGCCAGCAGCCAAGCCTTCGGGACAGGGGAAGAGACCCAGTACTTC; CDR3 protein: CASSQAFGTGEETQYF
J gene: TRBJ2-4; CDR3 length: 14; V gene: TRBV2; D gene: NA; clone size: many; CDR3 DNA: TGTGCCAGCGGGGACTCTAGAGGCAAAAACATTCAGTACTTC; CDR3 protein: CASGDSRGKNIQYF
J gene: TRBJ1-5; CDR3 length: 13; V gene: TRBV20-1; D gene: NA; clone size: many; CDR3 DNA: TGCAGTGCTAGAGATCTACACGGACAGCCCCAGCATTTT; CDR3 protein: CSARDLHGQPQHF
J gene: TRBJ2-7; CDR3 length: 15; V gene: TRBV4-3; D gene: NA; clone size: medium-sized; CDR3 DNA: TGCGCCAGCAGCCAAGGTCTGTACAGAGACTACGAGCAGTACTTC; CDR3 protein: CASSQGLYRDYEQYF
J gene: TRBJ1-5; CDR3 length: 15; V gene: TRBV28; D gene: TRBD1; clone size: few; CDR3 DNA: TGTGCCAGCAGTCCCGGACAGGGCTTCAATCAGCCCCAGCATTTT; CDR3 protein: CASSPGQGFNQPQHF
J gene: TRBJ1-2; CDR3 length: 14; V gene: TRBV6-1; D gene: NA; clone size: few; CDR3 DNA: TGTGCCAGCAGTGAAGTGGGGGGCGGCTATGGCTACACCTTC; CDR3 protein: CASSEVGGGYGYTF
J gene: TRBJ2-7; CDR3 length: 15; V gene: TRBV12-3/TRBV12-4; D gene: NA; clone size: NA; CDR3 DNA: TGTGCCAGCAGTCCCCCCGGGGCTTCGATTTACGAGCAGTACTTC; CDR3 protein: CASSPPGASIYEQYF